One and the same sample provided the 16 T cell receptor beta chains below, sequenced in a study of blood T cell repertoires in COVID-19 (dated by TCRdb to 2018 to 2020). Libraries were constructed by the immunoSEQ multiplex PCR assay. The immuneACCESS repertoire file appears here via TCRdb, limited to in-frame rearrangements. These files lack a portion of the clones; in checked studies, under half of the deficit traces to unresolved V genes, and the cause of the others is not known. For this sample the table gives around 450,000 clones, of which approximately 90% were detected only once. The ten largest account for approximately 4.3% of the sample. Sequencing was carried out using peripheral blood. Source of these receptors: a woman between 25 and 40 years old with acute or convalescent COVID-19.

The rearrangement links TRBV5-1 to TRBJ2-2; D unclear. Deletions cut 5 bases from V and 7 bases from J, with 12 bases between. The CDR3 runs 13 residues. From germline, CDR1 is SGHRS and CDR2 YFSETQ. CDR3 amino acids: CASSLLVDGELFF. The CDR3 nucleotides are TGCGCCAGCAGTCTCCTAGTGGACGGGGAGCTGTTTTTT.

V is TRBV6-5 and J is TRBJ1-2; TRBD1 matches at 12 bases. CDR3 length: 15 amino acids. Germline values: CDR1 MNHEY, CDR2 SVGAGI. With V trimmed by 10 bases and J by 5 bases, 11 bases remained unmatched. The CDR3 sequence: CATRTGGQGAYGYTF. DNA of the CDR3: TGTGCCACACGGACTGGGGGACAGGGGGCTTATGGCTACACCTTC.

This clone has a single count. Here the CDR3 DNA reads TGCGCCAGCAGTCAATGGGTAGCGGGGGAATTTCAAGAGACCCAGTACTTC. It is translated as CASSQWVAGEFQETQYF. The gene calls are TRBV23-1 and TRBJ2-5, with 9 bases matching TRBD2. TRBV23-1 is flagged as an ORF with uncertain function. The CDR3 totals 17 residues. V lost 1 base, J lost 2 bases, and 8 bases stayed unmatched.

The V gene is TRBV4-2, the J gene TRBJ2-1; 13 nucleotides line up with TRBD2. Looked up from germline, CDR1 is LGHNA and CDR2 is YNFKEQ. The ends lost 3 bases at V and 8 bases at J; junction bases unmatched: 7. This CDR3 is 16 amino acids long. CDR3 loop: CASSQRLAGGGDEQFF. CDR3 coding DNA: TGTGCCAGCAGCCAGCGACTAGCGGGGGGCGGGGATGAGCAGTTCTTC.

In this sample, this clone turned up once. The same CDR3 can be traced to other DNA sequences in this sample. This rearrangement joins TRBV9 to TRBJ2-7, with 10 bases matching TRBD1. With V trimmed by 3 bases and J by 7 bases, 4 bases remained unmatched. Germline assignment: CDR1 SGDLS and CDR2 YYNGEE. This CDR3 is 13 amino acids long. In nucleotides, the CDR3 is TGTGCCAGCAGCGAGGGGACAGGGGATGAGCAGTACTTC. This sequence encodes CASSEGTGDEQYF. Full variable domain (outside the CDR3, taken from reference TRBV9 and TRBJ2-7): DSGVTQTPKHLITATGQRVTLRCSPRSGDLSVYWYQQSLDQGLQFLIQYYNGEERAKGNILERFSAQQFPDLHSELNLSSLELGDSALYFCASSEGTGDEQYFGPGTRLTVT.

The V gene is TRBV7-3, the J gene TRBJ1-2; D ambiguous. There are 12 residues in the CDR3. The germline V gene has CDR1 SGHTA and CDR2 FQGTGA. V was clipped by 6 bases and J by 7 bases, with 12 bases between them. CDR3 bases: TGTGCCAGCAGGGGAGAAGGCTCTGGCTACACCTTC. As protein: CASRGEGSGYTF.

This chain uses TRBV7-8 with TRBJ2-7; D not resolved. Germline CDR1 reads SGHVS; CDR2 reads FQNEAQ. Trimming took off 3 bases at V and 7 bases at J, with 16 bases between the two ends. The length of the CDR3 is 14 residues. The CDR3 DNA reads as TGTGCCAGCAGCTTCGCAGGTATCCTACGTGAGCAGTACTTC. Its translation is CASSFAGILREQYF.

V is TRBV27 and J is TRBJ1-5; 8 nucleotides line up with TRBD1. The V and J ends lost 0 bases and 3 bases, in that order; junction bases with no gene match: 7. The CDR3 contains 17 residues. The germline gives CDR1 MNHEY, CDR2 SMNVEV (reference sequence). The CDR3 coding sequence is TGTGCCAGCAGTTTATCGGGGTCAGGGGGCATCAATCAGCCCCAGCATTTT. This gives the protein CASSLSGSGGINQPQHF.

The chain recombines TRBV9 with TRBJ2-7, with 9 bases identical to TRBD1. The CDR3 length is 14 residues. J was trimmed by 3 bases and V by 4 bases; bases with no gene match: 5. Germline values: CDR1 SGDLS, CDR2 YYNGEE. The CDR3 is CASSSPDRGYEQYF. The CDR3 nucleotides are TGTGCCAGCAGCTCGCCGGACAGGGGCTACGAGCAGTACTTC.

The chain recombines TRBV5-3 with TRBJ1-2; 7 nucleotides align to TRBD1. TRBV5-3 is treated as an ORF (open reading frame) with a function not yet certain. V was clipped by 4 bases and J by 4 bases; unmatched bases: 10. The CDR3 contains 15 residues. CDR3 nucleotide sequence: TGTGCCAGAAGCCCGGGGACAGCACCGTGCTATGGCTACACCTTC. It yields the protein CARSPGTAPCYGYTF.

The chain recombines TRBV29-1 with TRBJ2-1; 11 bases line up with TRBD2. From germline, CDR1 is SQVTM and CDR2 ANQGSEA. CDR3 length: 15 amino acids. The junction had 13 bases not matched to a gene; V was cut back by 7 bases and J by 8 bases. The chain's CDR3 is CSASPGSGGAYEQFF. DNA for the CDR3: TGCAGCGCTTCCCCAGGTAGCGGGGGGGCCTATGAGCAGTTCTTC.

This chain uses TRBV29-1 with TRBJ2-1, with D possibly matching TRBD2 (6 bases). Germline-derived CDR1 and CDR2 are SQVTM and ANQGSEA. The length of the CDR3 is 13 residues. V dropped 4 bases and J dropped 5 bases, with 12 bases sitting between them. CDR3 sequence: CSVVGRGDNEQFF. The CDR3 nucleotides read TGCAGCGTTGTCGGGCGGGGAGACAATGAGCAGTTCTTC.

V and J are TRBV28 and TRBJ2-3, with D perhaps TRBD2 (7 bases). The CDR3 is 16 residues long. CDR1 is MDHEN and CDR2 is SYDVKM in the germline V gene. V gave up 6 bases and J gave up 2 bases, with 18 bases separating them. The CDR3: CASSRPVRGATDTQYF. CDR3 nucleotides: TGTGCCAGCAGCCGTCCAGTCCGGGGGGCCACAGATACGCAGTATTTT.

This chain links TRBV19 with TRBJ2-2; no definite D call. This CDR3 comprises 14 residues. V was clipped by 6 bases and J by 3 bases, with 11 bases between them. The germline V gene has CDR1 LNHDA and CDR2 SQIVND (reference sequence). DNA of the CDR3: TGTGCCAGTAGCGCCGACACCTACACCGGGGAGCTGTTTTTT. It yields the protein CASSADTYTGELFF.

This clone showed up just once. The chain uses TRBV3-1 (or the pseudogene TRBV3-2) and TRBJ2-7; the match to TRBD1 covers 9 bases. J was trimmed by 4 bases and V by 4 bases; bases with no gene match: 5. The CDR3 totals 14 residues. Germline-derived CDR1 and CDR2 are LGHDT and YNNKEL (reference sequence). The CDR3 spells CASSPTGTGYEQYF. CDR3 DNA: TGTGCCAGCAGCCCCACCGGGACAGGGTACGAGCAGTACTTC.

The V call is TRBV30, the J call TRBJ2-5; 12 bases line up with TRBD1. The CDR3 is made up of 13 amino acids. CDR1 and CDR2 from the germline V gene are GTSNPN and SVGIG (reference sequence). V shed 7 bases, J shed 5 bases, and the junction held 5 bases outside the gene matches. This CDR3 reads CAYRDRGRETQYF. Written as DNA, the CDR3 is TGTGCCTACCGGGACAGGGGGCGGGAGACCCAGTACTTC.